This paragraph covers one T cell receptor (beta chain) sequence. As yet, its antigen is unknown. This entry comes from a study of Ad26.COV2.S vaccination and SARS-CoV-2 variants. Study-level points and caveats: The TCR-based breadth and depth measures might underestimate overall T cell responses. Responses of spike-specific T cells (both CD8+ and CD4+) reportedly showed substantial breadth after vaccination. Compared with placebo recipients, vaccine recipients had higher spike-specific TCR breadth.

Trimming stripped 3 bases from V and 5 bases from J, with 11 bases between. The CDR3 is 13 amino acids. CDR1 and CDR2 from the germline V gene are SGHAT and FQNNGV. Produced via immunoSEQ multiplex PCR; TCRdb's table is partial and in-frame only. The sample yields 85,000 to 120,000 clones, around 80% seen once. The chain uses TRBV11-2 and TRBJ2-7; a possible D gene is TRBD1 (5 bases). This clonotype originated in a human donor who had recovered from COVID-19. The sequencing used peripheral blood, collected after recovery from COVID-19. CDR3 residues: CASSFRRENEQYF. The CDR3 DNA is TGTGCCAGCAGCTTCCGCAGGGAAAACGAGCAGTACTTC.